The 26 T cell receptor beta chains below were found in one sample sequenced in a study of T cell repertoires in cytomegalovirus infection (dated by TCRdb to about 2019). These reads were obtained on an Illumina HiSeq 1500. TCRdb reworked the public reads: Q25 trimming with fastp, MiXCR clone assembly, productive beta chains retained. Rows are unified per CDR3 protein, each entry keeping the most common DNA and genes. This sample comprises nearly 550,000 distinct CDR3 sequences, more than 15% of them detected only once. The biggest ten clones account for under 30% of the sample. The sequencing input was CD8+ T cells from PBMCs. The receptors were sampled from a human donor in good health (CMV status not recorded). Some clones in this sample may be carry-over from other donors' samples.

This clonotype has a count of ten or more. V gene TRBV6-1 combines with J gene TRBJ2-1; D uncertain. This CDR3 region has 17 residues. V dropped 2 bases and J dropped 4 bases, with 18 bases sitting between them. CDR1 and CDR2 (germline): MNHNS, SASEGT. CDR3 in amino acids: CASSETYLGVTYNEQFF. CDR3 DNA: TGTGCCAGCAGTGAAACCTACCTAGGAGTCACTTACAATGAGCAGTTCTTC.

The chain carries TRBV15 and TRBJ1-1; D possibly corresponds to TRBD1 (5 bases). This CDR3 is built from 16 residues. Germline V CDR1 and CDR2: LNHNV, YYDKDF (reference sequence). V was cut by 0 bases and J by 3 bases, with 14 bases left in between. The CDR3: CATSRDLRGGYTEAFF. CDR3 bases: TGTGCCACCAGCAGAGATTTGAGGGGCGGGTACACTGAAGCTTTCTTT.

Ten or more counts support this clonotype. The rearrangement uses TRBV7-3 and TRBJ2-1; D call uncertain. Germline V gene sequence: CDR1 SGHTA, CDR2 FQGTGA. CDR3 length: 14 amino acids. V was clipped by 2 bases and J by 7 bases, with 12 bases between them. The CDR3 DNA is TGTGCCAGCAGCTTAGAGACCCTAAGTAATGAGCAGTTCTTC. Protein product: CASSLETLSNEQFF.

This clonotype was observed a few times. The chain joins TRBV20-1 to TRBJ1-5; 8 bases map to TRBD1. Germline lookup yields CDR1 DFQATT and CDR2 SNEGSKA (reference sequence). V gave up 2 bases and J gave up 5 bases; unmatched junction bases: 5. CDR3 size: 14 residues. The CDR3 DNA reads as TGCAGTGCTAGAAGGACAGGGCCCTATCAGCCCCAGCATTTT. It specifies CSARRTGPYQPQHF.

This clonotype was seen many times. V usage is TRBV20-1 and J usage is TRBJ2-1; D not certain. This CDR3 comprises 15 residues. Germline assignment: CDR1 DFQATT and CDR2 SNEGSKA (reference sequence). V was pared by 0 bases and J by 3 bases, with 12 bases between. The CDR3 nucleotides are TGCAGTGCTAGAGATCAGGAGAGGCGCTACAATGAGCAGTTCTTC. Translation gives CSARDQERRYNEQFF.

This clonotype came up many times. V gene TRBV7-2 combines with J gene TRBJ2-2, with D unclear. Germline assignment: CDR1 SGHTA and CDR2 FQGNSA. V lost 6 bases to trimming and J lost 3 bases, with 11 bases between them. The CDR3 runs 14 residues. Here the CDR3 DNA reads TGTGCCAGCAGTCCTTCGTCCTACACCGGGGAGCTGTTTTTT. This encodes CASSPSSYTGELFF. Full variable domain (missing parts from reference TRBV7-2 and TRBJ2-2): GAGVSQSPSNKVTEKGKDVELRCDPISGHTALYWYRQSLGQGLEFLIYFQGNSAPDKSGLPSDRFSAERTGGSVSTLTIQRTQQEDSAVYLCASSPSSYTGELFFGEGSRLTVL.

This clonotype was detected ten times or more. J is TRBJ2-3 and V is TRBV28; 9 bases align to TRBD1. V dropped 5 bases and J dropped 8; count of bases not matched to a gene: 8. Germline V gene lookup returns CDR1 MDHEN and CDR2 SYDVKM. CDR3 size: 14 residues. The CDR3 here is CASSINRGLGTQYF. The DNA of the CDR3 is TGTGCCAGCAGTATAAACAGGGGGCTCGGTACGCAGTATTTT.

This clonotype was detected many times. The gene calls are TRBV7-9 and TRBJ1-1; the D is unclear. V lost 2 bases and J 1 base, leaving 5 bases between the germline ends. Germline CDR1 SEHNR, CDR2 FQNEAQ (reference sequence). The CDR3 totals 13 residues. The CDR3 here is CASSLMENTEAFF. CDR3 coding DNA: TGTGCCAGCAGCTTAATGGAGAACACTGAAGCTTTCTTT.

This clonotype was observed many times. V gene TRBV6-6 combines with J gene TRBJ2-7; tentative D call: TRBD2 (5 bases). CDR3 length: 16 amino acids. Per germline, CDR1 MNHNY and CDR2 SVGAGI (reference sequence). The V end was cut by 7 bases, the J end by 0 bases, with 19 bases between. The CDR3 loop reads CASKAAVGTLSYEQYF. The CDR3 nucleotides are TGTGCCAGCAAAGCGGCCGTGGGTACCCTCTCCTACGAGCAGTACTTC.

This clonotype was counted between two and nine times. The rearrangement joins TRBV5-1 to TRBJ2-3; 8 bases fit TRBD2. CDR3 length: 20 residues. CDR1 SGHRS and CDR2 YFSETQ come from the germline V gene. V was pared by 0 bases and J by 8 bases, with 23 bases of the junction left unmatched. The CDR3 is CASSLVSILLAGTRSTTQYF. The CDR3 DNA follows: TGCGCCAGCAGCTTGGTCTCGATACTGTTGGCCGGGACTAGGAGCACTACGCAGTATTTT.

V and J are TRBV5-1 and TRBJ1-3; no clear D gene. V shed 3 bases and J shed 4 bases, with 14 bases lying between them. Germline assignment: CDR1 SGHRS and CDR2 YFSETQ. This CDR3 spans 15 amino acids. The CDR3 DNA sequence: TGCGCCAGCAGCTCGATCCCCGAACTGGGAAACACCATATATTTT. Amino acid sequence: CASSSIPELGNTIYF.

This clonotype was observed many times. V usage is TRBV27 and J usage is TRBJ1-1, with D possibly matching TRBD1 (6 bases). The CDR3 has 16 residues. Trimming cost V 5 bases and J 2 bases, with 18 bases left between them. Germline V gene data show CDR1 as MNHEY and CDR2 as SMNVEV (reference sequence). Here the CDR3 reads CASSPSWGTQNTEAFF. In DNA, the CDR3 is TGTGCCAGCAGTCCTTCGTGGGGGACACAAAACACTGAAGCTTTCTTT.

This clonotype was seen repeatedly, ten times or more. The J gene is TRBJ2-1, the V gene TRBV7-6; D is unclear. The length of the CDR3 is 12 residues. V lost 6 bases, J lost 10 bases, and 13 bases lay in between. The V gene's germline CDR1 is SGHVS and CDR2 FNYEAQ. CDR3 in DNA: TGTGCCAGCAGTCAAGGTTTCTGGGAGCAGTTCTTC. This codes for CASSQGFWEQFF.

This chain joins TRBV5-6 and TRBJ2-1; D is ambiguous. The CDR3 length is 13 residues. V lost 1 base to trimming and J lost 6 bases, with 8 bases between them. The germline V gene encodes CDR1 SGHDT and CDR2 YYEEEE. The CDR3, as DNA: TGTGCCAGCAGCTTGTGGATCGGCAATGAGCAGTTCTTC. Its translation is CASSLWIGNEQFF.

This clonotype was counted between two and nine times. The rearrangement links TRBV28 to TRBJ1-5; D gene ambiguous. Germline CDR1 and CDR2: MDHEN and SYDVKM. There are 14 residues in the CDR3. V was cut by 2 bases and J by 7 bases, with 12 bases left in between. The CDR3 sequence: CASSLGRMSQPQHF. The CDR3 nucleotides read TGTGCCAGCAGTTTAGGCCGTATGAGCCAGCCCCAGCATTTT.

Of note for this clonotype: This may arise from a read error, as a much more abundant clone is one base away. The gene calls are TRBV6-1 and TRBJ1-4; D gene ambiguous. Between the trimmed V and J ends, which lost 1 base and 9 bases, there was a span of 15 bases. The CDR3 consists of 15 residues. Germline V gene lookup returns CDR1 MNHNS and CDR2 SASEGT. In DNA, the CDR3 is TGTGCCAGCAGTGAAGATGACATCGTCGATAAAAAACTGTTTTTT. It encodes CASSEDDIVDKKLFF.

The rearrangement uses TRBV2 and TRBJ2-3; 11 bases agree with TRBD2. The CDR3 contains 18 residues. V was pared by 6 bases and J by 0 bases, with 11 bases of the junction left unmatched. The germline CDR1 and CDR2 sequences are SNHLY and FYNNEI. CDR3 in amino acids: CASRATPLAGVSTDTQYF. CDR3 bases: TGTGCCAGCAGGGCAACCCCACTAGCGGGGGTTAGCACAGATACGCAGTATTTT.

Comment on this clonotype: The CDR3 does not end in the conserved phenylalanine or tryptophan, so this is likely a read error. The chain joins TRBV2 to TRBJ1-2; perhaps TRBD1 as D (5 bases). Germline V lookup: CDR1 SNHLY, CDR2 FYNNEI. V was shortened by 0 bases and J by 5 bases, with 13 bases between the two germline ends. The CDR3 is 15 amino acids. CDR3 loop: CASSEAETAKYGYTY. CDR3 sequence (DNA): TGTGCCAGCAGTGAAGCGGAGACAGCCAAATATGGCTACACCTAC.

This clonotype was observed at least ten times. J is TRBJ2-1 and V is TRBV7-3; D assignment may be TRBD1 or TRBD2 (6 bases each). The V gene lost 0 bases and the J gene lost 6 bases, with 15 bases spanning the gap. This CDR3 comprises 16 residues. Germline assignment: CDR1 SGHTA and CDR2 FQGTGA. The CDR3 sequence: CASSLTRTDGGNEQFF. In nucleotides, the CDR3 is TGTGCCAGCAGCTTAACTAGGACAGACGGGGGCAATGAGCAGTTCTTC.

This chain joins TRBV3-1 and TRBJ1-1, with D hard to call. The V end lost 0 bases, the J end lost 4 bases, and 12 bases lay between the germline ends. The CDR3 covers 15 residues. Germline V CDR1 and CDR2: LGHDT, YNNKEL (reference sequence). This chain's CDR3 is CASSQDGRLFTEAFF. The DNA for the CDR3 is TGTGCCAGCAGCCAAGATGGCAGGCTTTTCACTGAAGCTTTCTTT. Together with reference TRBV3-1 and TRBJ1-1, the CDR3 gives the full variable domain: DTAVSQTPKYLVTQMGNDKSIKCEQNLGHDTMYWYKQDSKKFLKIMFSYNNKELIINETVPNRFSPKSPDKAHLNLHINSLELGDSAVYFCASSQDGRLFTEAFFGQGTRLTVV.

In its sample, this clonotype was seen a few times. The CDR3 region is CASSLGQQGNSPLHF. The CDR3 DNA follows: TGCGCCAGCAGCCTGGGACAGCAAGGGAATTCACCCCTCCACTTT. This chain uses TRBV4-1 with TRBJ1-6; 7 bases are a match to TRBD1. This CDR3 is built from 15 residues. V shed 4 bases and J 7 bases; nucleotides not matched to a gene: 7. Germline V gives CDR1 MGHRA, CDR2 YSYEKL.

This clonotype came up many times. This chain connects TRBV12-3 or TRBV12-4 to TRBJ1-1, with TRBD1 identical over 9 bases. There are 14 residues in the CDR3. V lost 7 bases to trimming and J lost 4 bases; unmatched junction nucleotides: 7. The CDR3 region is CASTPTGGVTEAFF. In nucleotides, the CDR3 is TGTGCCAGCACCCCGACAGGGGGAGTCACTGAAGCTTTCTTT.

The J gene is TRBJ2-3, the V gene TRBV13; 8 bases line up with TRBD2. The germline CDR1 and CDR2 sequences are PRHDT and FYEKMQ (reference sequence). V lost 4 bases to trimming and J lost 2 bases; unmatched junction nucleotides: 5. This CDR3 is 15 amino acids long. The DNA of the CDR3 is TGTGCCAGCAGCTATACTAGCGGAGACACAGATACGCAGTATTTT. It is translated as CASSYTSGDTDTQYF. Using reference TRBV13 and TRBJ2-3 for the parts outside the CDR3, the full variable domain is AAGVIQSPRHLIKEKRETATLKCYPIPRHDTVYWYQQGPGQDPQFLISFYEKMQSDKGSIPDRFSAQQFSDYHSELNMSSLELGDSALYFCASSYTSGDTDTQYFGPGTRLTVL.

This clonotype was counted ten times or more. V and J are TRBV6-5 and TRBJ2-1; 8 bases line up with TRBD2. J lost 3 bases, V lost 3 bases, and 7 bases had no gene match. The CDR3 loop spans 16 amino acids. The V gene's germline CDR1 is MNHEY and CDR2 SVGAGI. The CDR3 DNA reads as TGTGCCAGCAGTTATAAGCCTAGCGGGTACTACAATGAGCAGTTCTTC. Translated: CASSYKPSGYYNEQFF.

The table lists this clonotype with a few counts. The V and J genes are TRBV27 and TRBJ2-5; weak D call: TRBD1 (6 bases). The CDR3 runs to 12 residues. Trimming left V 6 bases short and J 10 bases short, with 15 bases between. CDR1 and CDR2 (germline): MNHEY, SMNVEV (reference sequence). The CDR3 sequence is CASSNRARDQYF. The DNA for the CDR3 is TGTGCCAGCAGCAACAGGGCGCGCGACCAGTACTTC.

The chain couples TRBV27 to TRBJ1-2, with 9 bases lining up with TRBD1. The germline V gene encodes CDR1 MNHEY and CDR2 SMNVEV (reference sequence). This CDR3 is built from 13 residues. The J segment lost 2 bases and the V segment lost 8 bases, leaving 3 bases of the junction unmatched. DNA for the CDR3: TGTGCCAGCGGACAGGGGATCAACTATGGCTACACCTTC. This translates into CASGQGINYGYTF.